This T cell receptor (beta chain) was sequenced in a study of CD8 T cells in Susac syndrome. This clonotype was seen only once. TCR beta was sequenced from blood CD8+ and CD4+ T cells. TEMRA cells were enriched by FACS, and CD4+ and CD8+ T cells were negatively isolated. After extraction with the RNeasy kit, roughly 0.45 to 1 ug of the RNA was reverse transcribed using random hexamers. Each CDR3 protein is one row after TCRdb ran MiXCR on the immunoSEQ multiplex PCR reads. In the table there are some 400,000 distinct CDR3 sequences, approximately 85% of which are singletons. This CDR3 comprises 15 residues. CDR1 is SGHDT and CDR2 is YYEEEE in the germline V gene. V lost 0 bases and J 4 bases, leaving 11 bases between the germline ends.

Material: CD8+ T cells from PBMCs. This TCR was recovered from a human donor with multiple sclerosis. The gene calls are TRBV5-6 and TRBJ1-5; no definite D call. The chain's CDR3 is CASSLAVAGNQPQHF. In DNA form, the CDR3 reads TGTGCCAGCAGCTTGGCCGTTGCGGGTAATCAGCCCCAGCATTTT.